Below, 7 T cell receptor beta chains from the same sample are listed, as sequenced in a study of T cells after yellow fever vaccination. Each CDR3 protein gets one entry after TCRdb re-called the 5' RACE reads with MiXCR. The data show roughly 160,000 distinct CDR3 sequences, with around 9.3% seen just once and roughly 36% held by the top ten. The specimen was CD8+ T cells sorted from PBMCs, collected 45 days after the yellow fever booster vaccination. These receptors were taken from a man in his late teens or twenties who received the YFV17D yellow fever vaccine.

This clonotype has a handful of counts. The CDR3 is CASSIGQGSNQPQHF. In nucleotides, the CDR3 is TGTGCCAGCAGTATCGGACAGGGGAGCAATCAGCCCCAGCATTTT. This chain joins TRBV6-5 and TRBJ1-5, with 9 positions matching TRBD1. Germline trimming cut 5 bases from V and 1 base from J; bases unmatched to any gene: 3. This CDR3 is 15 amino acids long. CDR1 MNHEY and CDR2 SVGAGI come from the germline V gene.

The V call is TRBV9, the J call TRBJ2-3; no clear D. The germline V gene has CDR1 SGDLS and CDR2 YYNGEE. Trimming took off 4 bases at V and 0 bases at J, with 6 bases between the two ends. The CDR3 contains 13 residues. The CDR3 coding sequence is TGTGCCAGCAGCCCCTTTAGCACAGATACGCAGTATTTT. Translation gives CASSPFSTDTQYF. Looking up the rest from reference TRBV9 and TRBJ2-3 gives the full variable domain: DSGVTQTPKHLITATGQRVTLRCSPRSGDLSVYWYQQSLDQGLQFLIQYYNGEERAKGNILERFSAQQFPDLHSELNLSSLELGDSALYFCASSPFSTDTQYFGPGTRLTVL.

The gene calls are TRBV3-1 and TRBJ2-5; perhaps D is TRBD1 or TRBD2 (5 bases each). Germline V gives CDR1 LGHDT, CDR2 YNNKEL (reference sequence). V was trimmed by 3 bases and J by 5 bases, leaving 10 bases between them. The CDR3 is 13 residues long. This CDR3 reads CASSHRGGETQYF. Written as DNA, the CDR3 is TGTGCCAGCAGCCATAGGGGCGGGGAGACCCAGTACTTC.

The chain carries TRBV5-6 and TRBJ1-5, with D possibly being TRBD1 (5 bases). The germline V gene encodes CDR1 SGHDT and CDR2 YYEEEE. Trimming left V 4 bases short and J 5 bases short, with 19 bases between. There are 16 residues in the CDR3. The DNA for the CDR3 is TGTGCCAGCAGCCCCATGCTGCCAGGGAAGCATCAGCCCCAGCATTTT. It is translated as CASSPMLPGKHQPQHF.

This clonotype was observed a handful of times. This chain links TRBV28 with TRBJ1-5; no clear D gene. CDR3 size: 15 residues. Germline-derived CDR1 and CDR2 are MDHEN and SYDVKM. V lost 6 bases and J 1 base, leaving 13 bases between the germline ends. CDR3 protein: CASRRPGGSNQPQHF. As DNA, the CDR3 is TGTGCCAGCAGGCGGCCGGGAGGAAGCAATCAGCCCCAGCATTTT.

This clonotype was picked up many times. The chain recombines TRBV7-2 with TRBJ1-1; D is uncertain. V dropped 0 bases and J dropped 4 bases, with 6 bases sitting between them. The CDR3 is 13 amino acids. The V gene's germline CDR1 is SGHTA and CDR2 FQGNSA. The CDR3 spells CASSLAPSTEAFF. The CDR3 region has the DNA TGTGCCAGCAGCTTAGCCCCGAGCACTGAAGCTTTCTTT.

The chain joins TRBV30 to TRBJ1-6; D unresolved. Germline CDR1 GTSNPN, CDR2 SVGIG (reference sequence). With 4 bases removed from V and 8 bases from J, the gap between germline ends came to 18 bases. CDR3 length: 15 amino acids. CDR3 DNA: TGTGCCTGGATACCGGTCGGGGTTTGGGATTCACCCCTCCACTTT. This gives the protein CAWIPVGVWDSPLHF.